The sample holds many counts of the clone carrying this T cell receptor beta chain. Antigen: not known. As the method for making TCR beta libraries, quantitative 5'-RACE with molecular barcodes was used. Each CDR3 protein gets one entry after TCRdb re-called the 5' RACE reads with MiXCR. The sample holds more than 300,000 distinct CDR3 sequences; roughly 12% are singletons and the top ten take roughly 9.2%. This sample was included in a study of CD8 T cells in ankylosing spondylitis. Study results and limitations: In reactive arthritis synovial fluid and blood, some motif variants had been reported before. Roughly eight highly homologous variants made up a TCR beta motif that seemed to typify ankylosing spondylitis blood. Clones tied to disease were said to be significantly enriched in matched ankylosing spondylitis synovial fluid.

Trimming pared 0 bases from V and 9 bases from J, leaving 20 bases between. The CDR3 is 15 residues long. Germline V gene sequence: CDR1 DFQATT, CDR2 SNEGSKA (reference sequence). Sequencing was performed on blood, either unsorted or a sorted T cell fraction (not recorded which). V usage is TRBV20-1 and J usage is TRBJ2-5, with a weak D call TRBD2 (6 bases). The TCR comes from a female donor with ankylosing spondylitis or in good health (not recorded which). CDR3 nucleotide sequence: TGCAGTGCTAGAGAAGCCTGGGACTCCGGGTGGGCCCAGTACTTC. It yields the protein CSAREAWDSGWAQYF.